This T cell receptor beta chain was recorded in a study of regulatory T cells in long-lasting Graves disease. The germline V gene encodes CDR1 DFQATT and CDR2 SNEGSKA (reference sequence). Trimming took off 1 base at V and 6 bases at J, with 15 bases between the two ends. The CDR3 length is 14 residues. This clonotype was seen many times. The antigen is undetermined. Findings of the study overall: TCR diversity in persistent Graves' patients was below that of newly diagnosed ones. Peripheral blood alone, not thyroid tissue, underwent study. Small numbers of samples may have cut accuracy.

Regarding time point: newly diagnosed GD, antithyroid drugs for less than 3 months. Generation of the TCR library employed RNA extracted from PBMCs. According to the study, TCR beta libraries were built with iRepertoire HTBI primers and CDR3-region Arm-PCR. Via MiXCR, TCRdb re-called the multiplex PCR reads, giving one row per CDR3 protein. The repertoire includes approximately 310,000 distinct CDR3 sequences, about 18% of them detected once, and roughly 35% sits in the top ten. The sample in question was peripheral blood mononuclear cells (PBMCs), obtained at new diagnosis, from a patient treated with antithyroid drugs. The clonotype was recovered from a female donor with Graves disease. The J gene is TRBJ1-2, the V gene TRBV20-1; no definite D call. CDR3 in DNA: TGCAGTGCTAGAGTAGGCGGAGTCGGGAATGGCTACACCTTC. Residues: CSARVGGVGNGYTF.